This T cell receptor beta chain was sequenced during a study of early stage breast cancer tumors. Study overall: Of approximately 16 invasive breast tumors, more than ten were hormone receptor-positive, HER2-negative. Samples were sequenced at roughly 10-fold average coverage. Seven to nine ER+/PR+/HER2- tumors were invasive ductal; a few were invasive lobular.

Study-wide findings and caveats: In about 90% of the 16 patients, blood comparison separated tumor from normal breast.

Some clones are missing from TCRdb's copy, which holds only in-frame ones; the method was immunoSEQ multiplex PCR. Of more than 60,000 clones listed, 70% to 85% are singletons. A note on this clone: The antigen is not known.

The length of the CDR3 is 13 residues. Trimming cost V 2 bases and J 8 bases, with 10 bases left between them. The V gene's germline CDR1 is KGHSH and CDR2 LQKENI. This chain joins TRBV18 and TRBJ2-1, with D perhaps TRBD2 (5 bases). Sequencing was done on a sample of blood. This TCR came from a person in their sixties or seventies with breast cancer. CDR3 nucleotide sequence: TGTGCCAGCTCACCAGGAATGAGGGATGAGCAGTTCTTC. Its translation is CASSPGMRDEQFF. The variable domain in full, completed from reference TRBV18 and TRBJ2-1, reads NAGVMQNPRHLVRRRGQEARLRCSPMKGHSHVYWYRQLPEEGLKFMVYLQKENIIDESGMPKERFSAEFPKEGPSILRIQQVVRGDSAAYFCASSPGMRDEQFFGPGTRLTVL.